These 32 T cell receptor beta chains came from one sample sequenced in a study of blood T cell repertoires in COVID-19. Only in-frame clones appear in the TCRdb table, and some are missing; sequencing was by immunoSEQ multiplex PCR. This table holds 200,000 to 250,000 clones, approximately 90% found once. Sequencing was done on a sample of peripheral blood. Receptors originate from a man aged 60-69 years with COVID-19, enrolled during active disease.

The gene calls are TRBV16 and TRBJ2-6; D remains ambiguous. Trimming took 2 bases from V and 8 from J, leaving 4 bases between them. The CDR3 is 12 amino acids. The germline CDR1 and CDR2 sequences are KGHSY and FQNENV. The DNA for the CDR3 is TGTGCCAGCAGCCAAGGCACCAACGTCCTGACTTTC. Its translation is CASSQGTNVLTF. Complete variable domain (other parts from reference TRBV16 and TRBJ2-6): GEEVAQTPKHLVRGEGQKAKLYCAPIKGHSYVFWYQQVLKNEFKFLISFQNENVFDETGMPKERFSAKCLPNSPCSLEIQATKLEDSAVYFCASSQGTNVLTFGAGSRLTVL.

V and J are TRBV19 and TRBJ2-1, with TRBD2 matching over 11 bases. Germline-derived CDR1 and CDR2 are LNHDA and SQIVND (reference sequence). This CDR3 region has 16 residues. The V and J ends lost 6 bases and 5 bases, in that order; junction bases with no gene match: 9. Written as DNA, the CDR3 is TGTGCCAGTAGCCTTCGACTAGCGGGATATGACAATGAGCAGTTCTTC. Translating it yields CASSLRLAGYDNEQFF.

This sequence joins TRBV5-6 and TRBJ2-7; 9 bases are shared with TRBD1. The CDR3 length is 14 residues. Trimming took 4 bases from V and 6 from J; bases not matched to a gene: 8. Germline values: CDR1 SGHDT, CDR2 YYEEEE. The CDR3 DNA sequence: TGTGCCAGCAGCCTGACCGGGACAGGGTCCGAGCAGTACTTC. It is translated as CASSLTGTGSEQYF.

The gene calls are TRBV7-2 and TRBJ1-2; 7 nucleotides match TRBD1. CDR1 is SGHTA and CDR2 is FQGNSA in the germline V gene. After removal of 10 bases from V and 12 bases from J, the junction contained 17 bases not matched to a gene. There are 13 residues in the CDR3. The CDR3 sequence is CATQGTVGGPDTF. The CDR3 DNA reads TGTGCCACCCAAGGGACAGTAGGCGGTCCCGACACCTTC.

The rearrangement joins TRBV2 to TRBJ2-5, with D perhaps matching TRBD2 (5 bases). The CDR3 loop spans 12 amino acids. Germline V gene data show CDR1 as SNHLY and CDR2 as FYNNEI. Trimming shortened V by 8 bases and J by 5 bases, and 12 bases separated the two germline ends. CDR3 DNA: TGTGCCAGCGAGCGGACCACGGAGACCCAGTACTTC. It encodes CASERTTETQYF.

The chain uses TRBV19 and TRBJ1-4; TRBD1 agrees at 7 bases. Germline CDR1 is LNHDA and CDR2 is SQIVND (reference sequence). The CDR3 sequence is 15 residues long. V was clipped by 4 bases and J by 6 bases; unmatched bases: 8. CDR3 loop: CASSTGQAVDEKLFF. CDR3 nucleotide sequence: TGTGCCAGTAGTACCGGACAGGCAGTTGATGAAAAACTGTTTTTT. Filled out from reference TRBV19 and TRBJ1-4, the complete variable domain reads DGGITQSPKYLFRKEGQNVTLSCEQNLNHDAMYWYRQDPGQGLRLIYYSQIVNDFQKGDIAEGYSVSREKKESFPLTVTSAQKNPTAFYLCASSTGQAVDEKLFFGSGTQLSVL.

V gene TRBV6-5 combines with J gene TRBJ1-2; 8 nucleotides match TRBD1. With 7 bases clipped from V and 4 bases from J, the junction kept 8 bases outside the gene matches. In germline, CDR1 is MNHEY, CDR2 SVGAGI. The CDR3 extends over 14 amino acids. CDR3 bases: TGTGCCAGCAACGCAGGGGGCGTCGTCTATGGCTACACCTTC. Protein: CASNAGGVVYGYTF.

The chain recombines TRBV19 with TRBJ2-5, with D possibly TRBD1 on 6 matching bases. CDR1 is LNHDA, CDR2 SQIVND, per germline (reference sequence). There are 11 residues in the CDR3. V dropped 6 bases and J dropped 10 bases, with 12 bases sitting between them. The CDR3 region has the DNA TGTGCCAGTAGCGGCAGGGGTATCCAGTACTTC. Encoded protein: CASSGRGIQYF.

The rearrangement joins TRBV6-2 or TRBV6-3 to TRBJ2-7; a weak D match, TRBD2 (6 bases). Trimming cost V 5 bases and J 2 bases, with 13 bases left between them. This CDR3 is built from 14 residues. Germline V gene sequence: CDR1 MNHEY, CDR2 SVGEGT. In nucleotides, the CDR3 is TGTGCCAGCAGTCACCCTCGGGGGACCTACGAGCAGTACTTC. Translation gives CASSHPRGTYEQYF.

The chain links TRBV21-1 to TRBJ1-2; the table names TRBD1, a call not compared with the DNA. TRBV21-1 is a recognized pseudogene. The CDR3 has 15 amino acids. In DNA, the CDR3 is TGTGCCAGCAGCAAAATCCTGTACAGGGAAGGTGGCTACACCTTC. Translation: CASSKILYREGGYTF.

V and J are TRBV5-5 and TRBJ2-2, with 7 nucleotides matching TRBD1. Germline V CDR1 and CDR2: SGHKS, YYEKEE (reference sequence). This CDR3 is built from 16 residues. Trimming took 4 bases from V and 2 from J; bases not matched to a gene: 8. This chain's CDR3 is CASSPNRGLNTGELFF. The CDR3 DNA reads as TGTGCCAGCAGCCCAAACAGGGGTCTAAACACCGGGGAGCTGTTTTTT.

The chain carries TRBV12-5 and TRBJ1-5; possibly TRBD1 for D (6 bases). V lost 4 bases to trimming and J lost 4 bases, with 20 bases between them. The CDR3 contains 17 residues. The V gene's germline CDR1 is LGHNT and CDR2 FRNRAP. The CDR3 sequence is CASGWTPKDRLNQPQHF. The CDR3 DNA is TGTGCTAGTGGTTGGACCCCGAAGGACAGATTAAATCAGCCCCAGCATTTT. Together with reference TRBV12-5 and TRBJ1-5, the CDR3 gives the full variable domain: DARVTQTPRHKVTEMGQEVTMRCQPILGHNTVFWYRQTMMQGLELLAYFRNRAPLDDSGMPKDRFSAEMPDATLATLKIQPSEPRDSAVYFCASGWTPKDRLNQPQHFGDGTRLSIL.

The chain has TRBV15 and TRBJ1-1; D is undetermined. CDR3 length equals 14 residues. V lost 3 bases to trimming and J lost 1 base, with 9 bases between them. Germline CDR1 LNHNV, CDR2 YYDKDF (reference sequence). CDR3 loop: CATSRVGENTEAFF. Here the CDR3 DNA reads TGTGCCACCAGCAGGGTCGGGGAGAACACTGAAGCTTTCTTT.

This clone was counted once. The chain carries TRBV5-6 and TRBJ2-3; 9 bases agree with TRBD2. CDR1 is SGHDT, CDR2 YYEEEE, per germline. The CDR3 length is 16 residues. J lost 1 base, V lost 4 bases, and 7 bases had no gene match. The CDR3 nucleotides read TGTGCCAGCAGCCAACGTAGCGGGGGCCGCACAGATACGCAGTATTTT. This translates into CASSQRSGGRTDTQYF.

This chain links TRBV19 with TRBJ2-7, with 10 bases lining up with TRBD2. V shed 8 bases, J shed 7 bases, and the junction held 5 bases outside the gene matches. This CDR3 is built from 12 residues. Germline V gives CDR1 LNHDA, CDR2 SQIVND (reference sequence). CDR3 DNA: TGTGCCAGTTCTAGCGGGAGAGGGGAGCAGTACTTC. Protein sequence: CASSSGRGEQYF.

This clone was observed a few times. V is TRBV18 and J is TRBJ1-3, with D perhaps TRBD1 (5 bases). V lost 0 bases and J lost 2, with 5 bases in between. In germline, CDR1 is KGHSH, CDR2 LQKENI. This CDR3 comprises 14 residues. The CDR3, as DNA: TGTGCCAGCTCACCACCAGGGGCTGGAAACACCATATATTTT. Translating it yields CASSPPGAGNTIYF.

The V and J genes are TRBV7-3 and TRBJ1-5; D is ambiguous. V was shortened by 1 base and J by 2 bases, with 15 bases between the two germline ends. Per germline, CDR1 SGHTA and CDR2 FQGTGA. The CDR3 has 17 residues. The CDR3 DNA sequence: TGTGCCAGCAGCTTAAAGGTCCAGGCTCGTTGCAATCAGCCCCAGCATTTT. Its translation is CASSLKVQARCNQPQHF.

The chain links TRBV19 to TRBJ2-2; 8 nucleotides agree with TRBD2. Germline trimming cut 10 bases from V and 5 bases from J; bases unmatched to any gene: 15. Looked up from germline, CDR1 is LNHDA and CDR2 is SQIVND (reference sequence). The CDR3 spans 16 residues. Here the CDR3 reads CATTGAAGGRTGELFF. The CDR3 coding sequence is TGTGCCACGACGGGGGCGGCGGGGGGCCGAACCGGGGAGCTGTTTTTT.

The DNA of the CDR3 is TGCAGCGTTCCCGGGACAATTAACACTGAAGCTTTCTTT. Protein sequence: CSVPGTINTEAFF. V is TRBV29-1 and J is TRBJ1-1; maybe TRBD1 (6 bases). Germline lookup yields CDR1 SQVTM and CDR2 ANQGSEA. The V end was cut by 5 bases, the J end by 2 bases, with 12 bases between. The CDR3 runs to 13 residues.

The genes are TRBV7-2 and TRBJ2-7; D remains unclear. V was pared by 2 bases and J by 9 bases, with 11 bases between. There are 12 residues in the CDR3. In germline, CDR1 is SGHTA, CDR2 FQGNSA. The CDR3 sequence is CASSLSLRRQYF. DNA of the CDR3: TGTGCCAGCAGCTTAAGTCTGAGGCGGCAGTACTTC.

This chain joins TRBV19 and TRBJ2-2; D call uncertain. The germline CDR1 and CDR2 sequences are LNHDA and SQIVND (reference sequence). Trimming removed 3 bases from V and 4 bases from J, with 12 bases in between. CDR3 size: 15 residues. CDR3 sequence reads: CASSIYSLGTGELFF. The CDR3 DNA reads TGTGCCAGTAGTATCTATAGCTTGGGCACCGGGGAGCTGTTTTTT.

The V gene is TRBV3-1 (or the pseudogene TRBV3-2), the J gene TRBJ2-7; D is undetermined. The CDR3 is 13 amino acids. The ends were cut back, 4 bases at V and 3 bases at J, with 10 bases in the middle. Germline assignment: CDR1 LGHDT and CDR2 YNNKEL (reference sequence). The CDR3 bases are TGTGCCAGCAGCCCAGGCCAAAACTACGAGCAGTACTTC. Its protein product is CASSPGQNYEQYF.

This sequence joins TRBV2 and TRBJ2-7; weak D call: TRBD1 (6 bases). The CDR3 consists of 12 residues. Germline values: CDR1 SNHLY, CDR2 FYNNEI. V lost 9 bases and J 5 bases, leaving 14 bases between the germline ends. The CDR3: CASEQGADEQYF. In DNA form, the CDR3 reads TGTGCCAGTGAACAGGGCGCGGACGAGCAGTACTTC.

The V gene is TRBV10-3, the J gene TRBJ1-1, with D tentatively TRBD1 (5 bases). Germline V gene lookup returns CDR1 ENHRY and CDR2 SYGVKD. V was pared by 11 bases and J by 1 base, with 14 bases between. The CDR3 has 13 amino acids. Here the CDR3 DNA reads TGTGCCGCCTCAGACCAGGGGAACACTGAAGCTTTCTTT. Amino acids: CAASDQGNTEAFF.

The CDR3 DNA is TGTGCCAGCAGTGCCAGACTAGCGGGGGGGCCGGAGACCCAGTACTTC. Its translation is CASSARLAGGPETQYF. The chain carries TRBV27 and TRBJ2-5, with 14 positions matching TRBD2. The CDR3 totals 16 residues. CDR1 is MNHEY, CDR2 SMNVEV, per germline (reference sequence). The V segment lost 5 bases and the J segment 5 bases; nucleotides outside the gene matches: 7.

The DNA for the CDR3 is TGTGCCAGCAGTCCAGCGAAGCGCTACTCCTACGAGCAGTACTTC. Protein product: CASSPAKRYSYEQYF. This chain links TRBV28 with TRBJ2-7; D call uncertain. The CDR3 runs 15 residues. Germline CDR1 reads MDHEN; CDR2 reads SYDVKM. The V end lost 5 bases, the J end lost 0 bases, and 14 bases lay between the germline ends. The whole variable domain, remainder taken from reference TRBV28 and TRBJ2-7, is DVKVTQSSRYLVKRTGEKVFLECVQDMDHENMFWYRQDPGLGLRLIYFSYDVKMKEKGDIPEGYSVSREKKERFSLILESASTNQTSMYLCASSPAKRYSYEQYFGPGTRLTVT.

V gene TRBV18 combines with J gene TRBJ1-5; D is ambiguous. Trimming shortened V by 4 bases and J by 7 bases, and 14 bases separated the two germline ends. The CDR3 consists of 14 residues. Germline V CDR1 and CDR2: KGHSH, LQKENI. The CDR3 DNA reads TGTGCCAGCTCACTTAGTCCCGAGGGACAGCCCCAGCATTTT. Translating gives CASSLSPEGQPQHF.

The V gene is TRBV7-3, the J gene TRBJ1-2, with 10 nucleotides matching TRBD1. V dropped 4 bases and J dropped 3; count of bases not matched to a gene: 5. The CDR3 is 15 residues long. Germline CDR1 SGHTA, CDR2 FQGTGA. In nucleotides, the CDR3 is TGTGCCAGCAGCTCAGGACAGGGGGAAGACTATGGCTACACCTTC. Translation gives CASSSGQGEDYGYTF.

This rearrangement joins TRBV30 to TRBJ2-1; perhaps TRBD2 as D (7 bases). V dropped 1 base and J dropped 1 base, with 11 bases sitting between them. Germline V gene data show CDR1 as GTSNPN and CDR2 as SVGIG (reference sequence). The CDR3 is made up of 15 amino acids. The CDR3 here is CAWSGGGGSYNEQFF. The CDR3 region has the DNA TGTGCCTGGAGTGGGGGAGGGGGATCCTACAATGAGCAGTTCTTC.

This clone is a singleton in its sample. The chain joins TRBV7-2 to TRBJ2-1; the D gene is possibly TRBD2 (5 bases). The ends were cut back, 6 bases at V and 0 bases at J, with 12 bases in the middle. Germline V CDR1 and CDR2: SGHTA, FQGNSA. There are 15 residues in the CDR3. Here the CDR3 DNA reads TGTGCCAGCAGACTAGACCCAAACTCCTACAATGAGCAGTTCTTC. It yields the protein CASRLDPNSYNEQFF. The full variable domain, with the rest looked up from reference TRBV7-2 and TRBJ2-1, is GAGVSQSPSNKVTEKGKDVELRCDPISGHTALYWYRQSLGQGLEFLIYFQGNSAPDKSGLPSDRFSAERTGGSVSTLTIQRTQQEDSAVYLCASRLDPNSYNEQFFGPGTRLTVL.

The chain has TRBV4-2 and TRBJ1-5; D is possibly TRBD1 (6 bases). CDR3 length: 18 amino acids. Trimming stripped 0 bases from V and 3 bases from J, with 18 bases between. Germline V gene sequence: CDR1 LGHNA, CDR2 YNFKEQ. CDR3 amino acids: CASSQDPGGGQSNQPQHF. Here the CDR3 DNA reads TGTGCCAGCAGCCAAGATCCGGGGGGAGGACAGTCCAATCAGCCCCAGCATTTT.

The chain links TRBV7-3 to TRBJ1-1; D unresolved. The ends were cut back, 0 bases at V and 2 bases at J, with 10 bases in the middle. This CDR3 has 15 residues. Germline-derived CDR1 and CDR2 are SGHTA and FQGTGA. The DNA for the CDR3 is TGTGCCAGCAGCTTAACCGGCGGAGGAAACACTGAAGCTTTCTTT. Its translation: CASSLTGGGNTEAFF. The variable domain in full, with the rest retrieved from reference TRBV7-3 and TRBJ1-1, is GAGVSQTPSNKVTEKGKYVELRCDPISGHTALYWYRQSLGQGPEFLIYFQGTGAADDSGLPNDRFFAVRPEGSVSTLKIQRTERGDSAVYLCASSLTGGGNTEAFFGQGTRLTVV.